This T cell receptor (beta chain) originates from a study of tumor-infiltrating lymphocytes in primary liver carcinoma (dated by TCRdb to about 2017). The study in broad terms: Surgical resection was performed in China between late 2015 and early 2016 on a few patients with histopathologically diagnosed primary liver carcinoma. Of the five patients (three men and two women, aged 30 to 69 years), four had hepatocellular carcinoma and one had combined HCC and intrahepatic cholangiocarcinoma. The five patients had tumors of stage T1-T3 N0M0, with maximum diameters ranging from about 4 to 11 cm. Each sample produced roughly 3.65 to 7.5 million productive TCRbeta reads, and read depth showed no significant difference between tissue types. The study combined TCRbeta repertoire sequencing, expression microarrays and whole-exome sequencing across five regions of each liver tumor, with adjacent normal tissue and blood. A total of roughly 35 specimens from 5 patients, comprising approximately 25 tumor regions, 5 adjacent noncancerous liver tissues and 5 peripheral blood samples, were covered by TCRbeta repertoire sequencing. Technical replicate repertoires showed high reproducibility, with mean shared-clone rates roughly 0.87 and correlation coefficients above 0.98. The study at large found these results: Compared with blood, tumors had a significantly larger share of the repertoire taken up by the top 250 clones (p = 0.039). Because only the TCR beta chain was sequenced and unpaired alpha chains were not captured, true repertoire diversity is likely underestimated. Repertoire overlap was higher between tumor regions (mean about 36%) than tumor-adjacent (around 17%) or tumor-blood (14%) pairs, consistent with antigen-driven expansion. Only a few patients were included in the study, and the authors note that the findings should be validated in a larger study. Bulk unsorted samples precluded comparing CD4+ and CD8+ T cell repertoires.

Blood RNA was extracted from unsorted whole blood with TRIzol reagent; germline DNA came from the DNeasy Blood & Tissue kit. At the time of sampling, the patients had chronic HBV infection and had not received any treatment. Before surgery, approximately 3.8 milliliters of peripheral blood were collected into K2EDTA tubes. A constant-region primer and ProtoScript II reverse transcriptase were used to reverse-transcribe TCRbeta-specific cDNA from roughly 0.55 ug total RNA. The TCRbeta libraries were prepared through three rounds of nested multiplex PCR following a slightly modified ARM-PCR procedure. The first two PCR rounds used multiplex TRBV1-TRBV30 forward primers with a Cbeta reverse primer, each for approximately 11 cycles. Sample barcodes and Illumina adapters were added in a final 25-cycle PCR using Deep VentR polymerase. Before sequencing, amplicons of 200-500 bp were purified from gel using a QIAquick gel extraction kit. An Illumina HiSeq 2500 was used to sequence the TCRbeta amplicons with 250-bp paired-end reads. Processing in the source paper ran as follows. Trimmomatic v0.33 was used to quality-trim the reads, and FLASH v1.2.11 was used to merge paired reads so that full CDR3 sequences could be recovered. V, D and J germline segments were assigned to the rearranged TCRbeta sequences by MiGEC v1.2.1b. VDJtools v1.0.0 computed clonotype statistics and Shannon-Wiener diversity indices. Except for diversity analysis, only each sample's 250 most abundant clonotypes were used in subsequent analyses to reduce sampling bias. TCRdb took the public reads, trimmed them with fastp at Q25, ran MiXCR for clone calling and kept in-frame beta chains. Under each unique CDR3 protein, matching rows form one entry showing the most common genes and DNA. TCRdb, rather than the study authors, made the V and J calls. The sample table shows approximately 310,000 distinct CDR3 sequences, and roughly two thirds are seen once. The ten top clones hold 9% to 10% of the sample.

Inclusive of the bounding cysteine and phenylalanine, the CDR3 is 12 residues long. Of the read, only the CDR3 DNA is kept; its 36 bases are in frame from base 1. CDR1 and CDR2 are read off the germline V gene as MDHEN and SYDVKM. About this clonotype itself: The clone's antigen remains unknown. The junction differs from germline at one of its ends, possibly a read error.

This clonotype originated in a man aged 40-49 years with primary liver carcinoma and hepatitis B virus infection. Recombination linked TRBV28 to TRBJ2-1; the D segment cannot be called with confidence. Sequenced sample: peripheral blood. The CDR3 protein: CTSSTTPNEQFF. In nucleotide form, the sequence is TGTACCAGCAGCACCACTCCTAATGAGCAGTTCTTC.